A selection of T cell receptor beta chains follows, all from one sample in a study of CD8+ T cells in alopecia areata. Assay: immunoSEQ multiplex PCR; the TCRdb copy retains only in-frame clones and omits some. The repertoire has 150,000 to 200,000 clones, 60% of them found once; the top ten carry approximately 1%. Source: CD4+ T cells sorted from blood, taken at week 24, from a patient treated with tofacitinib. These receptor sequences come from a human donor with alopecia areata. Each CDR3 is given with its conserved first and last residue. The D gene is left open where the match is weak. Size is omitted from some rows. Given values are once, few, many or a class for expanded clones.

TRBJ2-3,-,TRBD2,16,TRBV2,TGTGCCAGCAGCGGACTAGCGGGGTTCAGCACAGATACGCAGTATTTT,CASSGLAGFSTDTQYF
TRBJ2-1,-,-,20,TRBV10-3,TGTGCCATCAGTGGGTGGTTCGGCAGGGGCCGATCTAAAACCTACAATGAGCAGTTCTTC,CAISGWFGRGRSKTYNEQFF
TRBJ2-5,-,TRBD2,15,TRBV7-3,TGTGCCAGCAGCTCCATGGGGGGGTTGCAAGAGACCCAGTACTTC,CASSSMGGLQETQYF
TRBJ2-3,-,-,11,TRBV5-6,TGTGCCAGCAGCTCCGCGTTGACGCAGTATTTT,CASSSALTQYF
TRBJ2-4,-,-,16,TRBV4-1,TGCGCCAGCAGCCAGAGTCCGACGGGAGCCAAAAACATTCAGTACTTC,CASSQSPTGAKNIQYF
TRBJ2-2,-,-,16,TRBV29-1,TGCAGCGTACAGGGTTCTCTTGGTGCGAACACCGGGGAGCTGTTTTTT,CSVQGSLGANTGELFF
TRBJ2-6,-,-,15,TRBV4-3,TGCGCCAGCAGTAAAGGGGATTCTGGGGCCAACGTCCTGACTTTC,CASSKGDSGANVLTF
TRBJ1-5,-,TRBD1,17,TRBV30,TGTGCCTGGAGTGTGGAACAGGGGCGGCGTGGCAATCAGCCCCAGCATTTT,CAWSVEQGRRGNQPQHF
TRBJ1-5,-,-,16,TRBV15,TGTGCCACCAGCATAACTCTGACTGAAATGGGCCAGCCCCAGCATTTT,CATSITLTEMGQPQHF
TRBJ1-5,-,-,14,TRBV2,TGTGCCAGCAGTGAAGTAGCAGAGTATCAGCCCCAGCATTTT,CASSEVAEYQPQHF
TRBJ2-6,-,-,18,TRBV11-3,TGTGCCAGCAGCTTAGTAACGATGAGATCCTCTGGGGCCAACGTCCTGACTTTC,CASSLVTMRSSGANVLTF
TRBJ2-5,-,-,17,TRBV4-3,TGCGCCAGCAGCCAAGATATAGGGCGGGGCCCTCGGAAGACCCAGTACTTC,CASSQDIGRGPRKTQYF
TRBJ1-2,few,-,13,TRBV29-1,TGCAGCGTTGCATCGAGAGGGGAAGATGGCTACACCTTC,CSVASRGEDGYTF
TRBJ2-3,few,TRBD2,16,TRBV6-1,TGTGCCAGCAGTGAAGCGGTAGCGGGGAGCACAGATACGCAGTATTTT,CASSEAVAGSTDTQYF
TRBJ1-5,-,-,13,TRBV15,TGTGCCACCAGACCCAGGGACAATCAGCCCCAGCATTTT,CATRPRDNQPQHF
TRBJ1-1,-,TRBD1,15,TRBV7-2,TGTGCCAGCAGGCTAACCCCGGGACAGGGGACTGAAGCTTTCTTT,CASRLTPGQGTEAFF
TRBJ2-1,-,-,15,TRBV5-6,TGTGCCAGCAGGGGTAGGGGGGCCGGAGACAATGAGCAGTTCTTC,CASRGRGAGDNEQFF
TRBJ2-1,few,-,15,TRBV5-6,TGTGCCAGCAGCTTCGGGACGGGCTCCTACAATGAGCAGTTCTTC,CASSFGTGSYNEQFF
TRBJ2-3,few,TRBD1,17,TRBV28,TGTGCCAGCAGTTCCTCCCTGGACAGGTTACGCACAGATACGCAGTATTTT,CASSSSLDRLRTDTQYF
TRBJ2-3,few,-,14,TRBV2,TGTGCCAGCATGGACGGGGATGGCACAGATACGCAGTATTTT,CASMDGDGTDTQYF
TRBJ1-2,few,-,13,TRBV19,TGTGCCAGTAGCCGGGACAAAGTTGATGGCTACACCTTC,CASSRDKVDGYTF
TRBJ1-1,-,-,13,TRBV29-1,TGCAGCGTTCAAGCGGGGAGGGGAACTGAAGCTTTCTTT,CSVQAGRGTEAFF
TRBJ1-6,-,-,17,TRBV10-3,TGTGCCATCAGTGAGTCGAATGGGTCTAGGGATAATTCACCCCTCCACTTT,CAISESNGSRDNSPLHF
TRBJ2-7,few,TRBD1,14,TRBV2,TGTGCCAGCAGCCCCGGGACAGGGTCATTCGAGCAGTACTTC,CASSPGTGSFEQYF
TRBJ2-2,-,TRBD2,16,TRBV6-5,TGTGCCAGCAGCTACATGCCTAGCGGGGGATTCGGGGAGCTGTTTTTT,CASSYMPSGGFGELFF
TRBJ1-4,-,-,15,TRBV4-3,TGCGCCAGCAGCCAAGATGCGGGCGGATCAGAAAAACTGTTTTTT,CASSQDAGGSEKLFF
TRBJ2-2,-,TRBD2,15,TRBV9,TGTGCCAGCAGCGTAGAGGGACTAGCAGTCGGGGAGCTGTTTTTT,CASSVEGLAVGELFF
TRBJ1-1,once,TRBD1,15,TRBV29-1,TGCAGCGCAACCGGGACAGCGAATCGTGAAGGTGTCCCTCTCTTT,CSATGTANREGVPLF
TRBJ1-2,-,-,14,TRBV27,TGTGCCAGCAGCGGTCCAGGGGCGTGGAATGGCTACACCTTC,CASSGPGAWNGYTF
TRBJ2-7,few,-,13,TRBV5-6,TGTGCCAGCAGCCTCCGGGGGTACTACGAGCAGTACTTC,CASSLRGYYEQYF
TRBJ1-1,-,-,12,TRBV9,TGTGCCAGCAGCGTAGAGAACACTGAAGCTTTCTTT,CASSVENTEAFF
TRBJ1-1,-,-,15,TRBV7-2,TGTGCCAGCAGCTCAGCGGAGGTCCCGAACACTGAAGCTTTCTTT,CASSSAEVPNTEAFF
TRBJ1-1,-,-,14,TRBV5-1,TGCGCCAGCAGTCGGGACACCCTGAACACTGAAGCTTTCTTT,CASSRDTLNTEAFF
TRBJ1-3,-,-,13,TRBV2,TGTGCCAGCAAAACTCGCTCTGGAAACACCATATATTTT,CASKTRSGNTIYF
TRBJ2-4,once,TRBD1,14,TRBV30,TGTGCCTGGAGTGTACCGGGACAGGCAACGGGTCAGTACTTC,CAWSVPGQATGQYF
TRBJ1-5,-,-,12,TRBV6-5,TGTGCCAGCAGTTACTTCTCCCAGCCCCAGCATTTT,CASSYFSQPQHF
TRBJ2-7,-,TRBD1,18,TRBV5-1,TGCGCCAGCAGCTCGAATGACAGGGGGCGCGGTAAGGCCTACGAGCAGTACTTC,CASSSNDRGRGKAYEQYF
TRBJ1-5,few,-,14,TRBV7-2,TGTGCCAGCAGCCCTCGACAGGCCAATCAGCCCCAGCATTTT,CASSPRQANQPQHF
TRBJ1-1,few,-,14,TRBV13,TGTGCCAGCAGCTTGGACAGTCGAAGGTTTGAAGCTTTCTTT,CASSLDSRRFEAFF
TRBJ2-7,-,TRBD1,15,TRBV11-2,TGTGCCAGCAGCTTTAGGGGGACAGGGATCTACGAGCAGTACTTC,CASSFRGTGIYEQYF
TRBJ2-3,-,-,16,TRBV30,TGTGCCTGTTCACCACATGGGGGAATGCTCACAGATACGCAGTATTTT,CACSPHGGMLTDTQYF
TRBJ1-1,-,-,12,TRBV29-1,TGCAGCGTTGCGGTGGGGAACACTGAAGCTTTCTTT,CSVAVGNTEAFF
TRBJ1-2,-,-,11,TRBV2,TGTGCCAGGACAGAATTAGATGGCTACACCTTC,CARTELDGYTF
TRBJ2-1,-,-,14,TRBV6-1,TGTGCCAGCAGTGACCAGGGCTCCTACAATGAGCAGTTCTTC,CASSDQGSYNEQFF
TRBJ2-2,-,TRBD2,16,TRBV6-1,TGTGCCAGCAGTGAAGCGTCTAGCGGAGACACCGGGGAGCTGTTTTTT,CASSEASSGDTGELFF
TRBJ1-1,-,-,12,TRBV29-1,TGCAGCGTTGCAAGCATGAACACTGAAGCTTTCTTT,CSVASMNTEAFF
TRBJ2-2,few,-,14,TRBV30,TGTGCCTGGAGTGTATTTTCGGGCTCCGGGGAGCTGTTTTTT,CAWSVFSGSGELFF
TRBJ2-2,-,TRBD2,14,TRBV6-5,TGTGCCAGCAGTTCCCCGGGGGGCACCGGGGAGCTGTTTTTT,CASSSPGGTGELFF
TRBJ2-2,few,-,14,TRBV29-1,TGCAGCGCCACAGGAGGGCGTAACACCGGGGAGCTGTTTTTT,CSATGGRNTGELFF
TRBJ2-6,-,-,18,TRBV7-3,TGTGCCAGCAGCTTAGTAGCAGGCCGGTTCTCTGGGGCCAACGTCCTGACTTTC,CASSLVAGRFSGANVLTF
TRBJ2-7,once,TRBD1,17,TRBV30,TGTGCCTGGAGTGGTCAAGTCGGGACAGGGACCCCCTACGAGCAGTACTTC,CAWSGQVGTGTPYEQYF
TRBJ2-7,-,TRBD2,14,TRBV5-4,TGTGCCAGCAGCCCCCACGGGGGGACCTACGAGCAGTACTTC,CASSPHGGTYEQYF
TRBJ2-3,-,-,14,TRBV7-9,TGTGCCAGCAGCCGGGCAGGGGATACAGATACGCAGTATTTT,CASSRAGDTDTQYF
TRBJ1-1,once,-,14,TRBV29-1,TGCAGCGTTGAAGCTAGACAAACGAACACTGAAGCTTTCTTT,CSVEARQTNTEAFF
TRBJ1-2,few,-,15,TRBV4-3,TGCGCCAGCAGCCAAGATGGGGGGGACATTGTCGGCTACACCTTC,CASSQDGGDIVGYTF
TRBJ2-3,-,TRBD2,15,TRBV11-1,TGTGCCAGCAGCTTAGACCCGACTAGCGGGGGAACGCAGTATTTT,CASSLDPTSGGTQYF
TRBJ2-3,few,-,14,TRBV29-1,TGCAGCGTTGACTCGGGGGCGCCCACAGATACGCAGTATTTT,CSVDSGAPTDTQYF